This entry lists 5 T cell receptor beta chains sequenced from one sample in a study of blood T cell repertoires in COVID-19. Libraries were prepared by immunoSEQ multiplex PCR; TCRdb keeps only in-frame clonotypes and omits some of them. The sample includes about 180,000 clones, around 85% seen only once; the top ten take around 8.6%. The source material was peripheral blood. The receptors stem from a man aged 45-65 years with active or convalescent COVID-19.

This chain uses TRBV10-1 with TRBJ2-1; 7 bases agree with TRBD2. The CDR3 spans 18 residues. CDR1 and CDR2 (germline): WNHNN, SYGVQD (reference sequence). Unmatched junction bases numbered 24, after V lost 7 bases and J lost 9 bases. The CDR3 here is CASIIVAGARVWGGEQFF. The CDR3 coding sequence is TGCGCCAGCATAATCGTTGCGGGAGCGAGAGTTTGGGGAGGTGAGCAGTTCTTC.

The CDR3 DNA reads TGTGCCAGCAGCGTTGAGGCCTTATCCTACGAGCAGTACTTC. It is translated as CASSVEALSYEQYF. The chain links TRBV9 to TRBJ2-7; D uncertain. The CDR3 is made up of 14 amino acids. Looked up from germline, CDR1 is SGDLS and CDR2 is YYNGEE. Trimming took 2 bases from V and 1 from J, leaving 10 bases between them. The entire variable domain, with the rest obtained from reference TRBV9 and TRBJ2-7, is as follows: DSGVTQTPKHLITATGQRVTLRCSPRSGDLSVYWYQQSLDQGLQFLIQYYNGEERAKGNILERFSAQQFPDLHSELNLSSLELGDSALYFCASSVEALSYEQYFGPGTRLTVT.

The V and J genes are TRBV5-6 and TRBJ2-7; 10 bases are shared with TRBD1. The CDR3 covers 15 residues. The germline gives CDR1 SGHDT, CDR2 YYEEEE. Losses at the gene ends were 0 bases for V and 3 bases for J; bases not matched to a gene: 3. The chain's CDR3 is CASSLAGTGVYEQYF. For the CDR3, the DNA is TGTGCCAGCAGCTTGGCCGGGACAGGGGTCTACGAGCAGTACTTC.

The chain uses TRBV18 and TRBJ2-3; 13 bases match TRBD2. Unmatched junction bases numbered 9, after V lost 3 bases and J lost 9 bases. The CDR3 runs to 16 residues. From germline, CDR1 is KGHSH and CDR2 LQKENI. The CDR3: CASSPGTSGDGGTQYF. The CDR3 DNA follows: TGTGCCAGCTCACCCGGGACTAGCGGGGATGGTGGGACGCAGTATTTT.

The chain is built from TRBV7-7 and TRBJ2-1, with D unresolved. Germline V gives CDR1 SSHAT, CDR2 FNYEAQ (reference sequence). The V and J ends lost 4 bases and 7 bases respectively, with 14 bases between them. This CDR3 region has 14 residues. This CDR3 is CASSSEADRNEQFF. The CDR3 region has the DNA TGTGCCAGCAGCTCCGAAGCCGATCGAAATGAGCAGTTCTTC.